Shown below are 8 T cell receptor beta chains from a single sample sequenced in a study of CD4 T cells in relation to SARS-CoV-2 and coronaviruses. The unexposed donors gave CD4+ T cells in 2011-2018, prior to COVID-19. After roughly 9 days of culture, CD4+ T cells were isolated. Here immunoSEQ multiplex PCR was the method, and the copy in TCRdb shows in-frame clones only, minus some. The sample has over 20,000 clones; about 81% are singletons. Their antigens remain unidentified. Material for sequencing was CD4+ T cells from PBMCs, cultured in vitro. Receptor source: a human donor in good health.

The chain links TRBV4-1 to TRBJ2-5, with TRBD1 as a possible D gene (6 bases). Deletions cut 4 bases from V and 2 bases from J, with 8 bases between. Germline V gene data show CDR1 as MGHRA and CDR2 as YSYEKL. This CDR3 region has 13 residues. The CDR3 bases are TGCGCCAGCAGCCCTGGACAGCAAGAGACCCAGTACTTC. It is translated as CASSPGQQETQYF.

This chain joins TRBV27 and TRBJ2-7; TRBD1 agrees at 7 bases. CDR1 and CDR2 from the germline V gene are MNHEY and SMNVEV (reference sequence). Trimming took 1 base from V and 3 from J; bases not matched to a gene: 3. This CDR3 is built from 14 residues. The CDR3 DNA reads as TGTGCCAGCAGTTTATTTCGGGACAGCTACGAGCAGTACTTC. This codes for CASSLFRDSYEQYF.

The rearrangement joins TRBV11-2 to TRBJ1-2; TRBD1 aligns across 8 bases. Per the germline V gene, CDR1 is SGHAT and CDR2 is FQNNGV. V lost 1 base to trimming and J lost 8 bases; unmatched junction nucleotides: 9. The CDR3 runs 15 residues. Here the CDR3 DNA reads TGTGCCAGCAGCTTAGGACTTCGCAGGGGGCAAGGCTACACCTTC. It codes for CASSLGLRRGQGYTF.

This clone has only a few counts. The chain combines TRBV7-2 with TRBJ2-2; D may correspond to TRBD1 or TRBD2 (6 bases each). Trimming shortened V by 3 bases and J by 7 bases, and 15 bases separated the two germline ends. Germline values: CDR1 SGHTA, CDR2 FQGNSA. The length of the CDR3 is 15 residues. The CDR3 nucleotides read TGTGCCAGCAGCTTTACGGAGGGGGTAGGCGGGGAGCTGTTTTTT. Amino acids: CASSFTEGVGGELFF.

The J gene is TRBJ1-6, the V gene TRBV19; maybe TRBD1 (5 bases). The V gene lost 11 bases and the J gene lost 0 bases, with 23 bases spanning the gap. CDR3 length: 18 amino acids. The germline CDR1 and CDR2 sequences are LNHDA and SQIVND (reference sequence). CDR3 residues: CALPPLQGLCSYNSPLHF. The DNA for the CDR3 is TGTGCCCTCCCCCCCCTGCAGGGCCTATGCTCCTATAATTCACCCCTCCACTTT. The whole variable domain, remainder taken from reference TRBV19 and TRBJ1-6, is DGGITQSPKYLFRKEGQNVTLSCEQNLNHDAMYWYRQDPGQGLRLIYYSQIVNDFQKGDIAEGYSVSREKKESFPLTVTSAQKNPTAFYLCALPPLQGLCSYNSPLHFGNGTRLTVT.

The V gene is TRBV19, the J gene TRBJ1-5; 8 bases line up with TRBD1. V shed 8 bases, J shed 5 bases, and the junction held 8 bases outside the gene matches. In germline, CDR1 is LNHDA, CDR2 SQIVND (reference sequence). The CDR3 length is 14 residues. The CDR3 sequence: CASAPPGGYQPQHF. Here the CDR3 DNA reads TGTGCCAGTGCACCTCCAGGGGGCTATCAGCCCCAGCATTTT.

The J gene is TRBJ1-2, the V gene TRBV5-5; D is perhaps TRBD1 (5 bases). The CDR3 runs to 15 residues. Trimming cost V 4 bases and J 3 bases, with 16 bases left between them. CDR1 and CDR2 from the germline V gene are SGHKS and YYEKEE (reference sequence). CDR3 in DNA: TGTGCCAGCAGCCCTATGTCCTGGGGGGACTATGGCTACACCTTC. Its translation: CASSPMSWGDYGYTF.

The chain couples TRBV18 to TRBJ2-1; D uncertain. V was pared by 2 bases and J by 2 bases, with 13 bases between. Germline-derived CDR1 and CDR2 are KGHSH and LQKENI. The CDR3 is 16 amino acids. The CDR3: CASSPNRQTTYNEQFF. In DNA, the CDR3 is TGTGCCAGCTCACCAAACCGACAAACCACCTACAATGAGCAGTTCTTC.